These 18 T cell receptor beta chains were sequenced from one sample in a study of shared clonotypes between healthy human individuals. Only in-frame clones appear in the TCRdb table, and some are missing; sequencing was by immunoSEQ multiplex PCR. The sample yields 2,500,000 or so clones, 93% seen once. Input material: naive CD4+ T cells from PBMCs. The subset here: CD45RA+ positively selected. The receptors come from a man aged 18-30 years in good health. Some clones in this sample may be carry-over from other donors' samples.

This rearrangement joins TRBV19 to TRBJ2-7; 7 nucleotides agree with TRBD2. CDR1 and CDR2 from the germline V gene are LNHDA and SQIVND (reference sequence). V was clipped by 4 bases and J by 2 bases; unmatched bases: 5. The CDR3 length is 14 residues. As DNA, the CDR3 is TGTGCCAGTAGTACGGGACTACAAACCTACGAGCAGTACTTC. Its translation: CASSTGLQTYEQYF.

Only one count was recorded for this clone. The rearrangement joins TRBV5-1 to TRBJ2-5; D is perhaps TRBD2 (6 bases). V lost 0 bases and J lost 5, with 14 bases in between. This CDR3 contains 15 residues. Germline CDR1 SGHRS, CDR2 YFSETQ. The CDR3, as DNA: TGCGCCAGCAGCTTGGGGTGGGGTAGCGGCGAGACCCAGTACTTC. Amino acids: CASSLGWGSGETQYF.

V and J are TRBV19 and TRBJ2-5, with unresolved D. The CDR3 runs 13 residues. The V end lost 3 bases, the J end lost 5 bases, and 10 bases lay between the germline ends. Per germline, CDR1 LNHDA and CDR2 SQIVND (reference sequence). The CDR3 reads CASSIPSLETQYF. CDR3 nucleotides: TGTGCCAGTAGTATCCCCAGTTTGGAGACCCAGTACTTC.

Points on this clone: Other DNA variants within this sample encode the same CDR3. V usage is TRBV29-1 and J usage is TRBJ2-3; D may correspond to TRBD1 or TRBD2 (5 bases each). With 5 bases removed from V and 3 bases from J, the gap between germline ends came to 12 bases. Germline loops: CDR1 SQVTM, CDR2 ANQGSEA. The CDR3 loop spans 13 amino acids. The CDR3 bases are TGCAGCGTTCGGGGCAGAGCAACAGATACGCAGTATTTT. Translating it yields CSVRGRATDTQYF.

The chain recombines TRBV5-1 with TRBJ2-1; the match to TRBD2 covers 8 bases. The CDR3 runs to 16 residues. The germline gives CDR1 SGHRS, CDR2 YFSETQ. Trimming at V came to 3 bases and at J to 0 bases, leaving 5 bases not matched to a gene. CDR3 nucleotides: TGCGCCAGCAGCTCTCGGGCGGGAGGCTCCTACAATGAGCAGTTCTTC. This translates into CASSSRAGGSYNEQFF.

The genes are TRBV7-9 and TRBJ1-5; tentative D call: TRBD1 (5 bases). The germline V gene encodes CDR1 SEHNR and CDR2 FQNEAQ (reference sequence). The CDR3 totals 15 residues. Trimming left V 0 bases short and J 6 bases short, with 12 bases between. The CDR3 DNA reads TGTGCCAGCAGCTTAGCCGGGCGGGGGGGTCAGCCCCAGCATTTT. This encodes CASSLAGRGGQPQHF.

The chain uses TRBV4-1 and TRBJ2-7; D might be TRBD1 (6 bases). The germline V and J ends were trimmed by 3 bases and 0 bases, with 15 bases remaining between them. Germline CDR1 and CDR2: MGHRA and YSYEKL. The CDR3 is 16 amino acids. The CDR3 DNA sequence: TGCGCCAGCAGCCAGTTCCGGGACACTAGCTCCTACGAGCAGTACTTC. Amino acids: CASSQFRDTSSYEQYF.

The rearrangement links TRBV4-2 to TRBJ2-7; possibly TRBD1 for D (5 bases). CDR3 size: 16 residues. V was trimmed by 3 bases and J by 6 bases, leaving 21 bases between them. Germline values: CDR1 LGHNA, CDR2 YNFKEQ. As DNA, the CDR3 is TGTGCCAGCAGCCAGGGTACAGGATTTAATTCGGGCGAGCAGTACTTC. This translates into CASSQGTGFNSGEQYF.

The genes are TRBV7-8 and TRBJ2-7; D perhaps matches TRBD1 (6 bases). The germline CDR1 and CDR2 sequences are SGHVS and FQNEAQ. This CDR3 region has 13 residues. V lost 5 bases, J lost 4 bases, and 12 bases lay in between. The CDR3 sequence is CASSILGAYEQYF. The CDR3 DNA sequence: TGTGCCAGCAGCATCTTGGGGGCTTACGAGCAGTACTTC.

This rearrangement joins TRBV2 to TRBJ1-2, with D perhaps TRBD1 (6 bases). Germline V gene data show CDR1 as SNHLY and CDR2 as FYNNEI. V was cut by 5 bases and J by 0 bases, with 16 bases left in between. This CDR3 is 16 amino acids long. CDR3 protein: CASSSPPGVANYGYTF. DNA for the CDR3: TGTGCCAGCAGTTCCCCACCAGGGGTAGCTAACTATGGCTACACCTTC.

This chain uses TRBV2 with TRBJ1-5, with TRBD1 as a possible D gene (5 bases). Trimming left V 5 bases short and J 5 bases short, with 16 bases between. The germline V gene encodes CDR1 SNHLY and CDR2 FYNNEI. The CDR3 covers 15 residues. The CDR3 DNA reads as TGTGCCAGCAGTTCCCAGGGACTTGGGGATCAGCCCCAGCATTTT. Protein sequence: CASSSQGLGDQPQHF.

V is TRBV21-1 and J is TRBJ2-7. TRBV21-1 is a pseudogene locus. The CDR3 runs to 17 residues. CDR3 DNA: TGTGCCAGCAGCGCCTGCCAAAGATGCCCTCGTAACTACGAGCAGTACTTC. As protein: CASSACQRCPRNYEQYF.

The chain uses TRBV5-5 and TRBJ1-4, with D maybe TRBD1 (5 bases). CDR1 SGHKS and CDR2 YYEKEE come from the germline V gene (reference sequence). The CDR3 has 14 residues. Trimming removed 0 bases from V and 10 bases from J, with 13 bases in between. The CDR3 DNA sequence: TGTGCCAGCAGCTTGGGAGAGGGACGAGGAAAACTGTTTTTT. It specifies CASSLGEGRGKLFF.

This clone was seen a single time. Other nucleotide sequences from this sample produce the same CDR3. As DNA, the CDR3 is TGTGCCAGCTCCGGACTAGCGGGAGAGACCCAGTACTTC. It specifies CASSGLAGETQYF. The chain carries TRBV2 and TRBJ2-5, with 11 positions matching TRBD2. Looked up from germline, CDR1 is SNHLY and CDR2 is FYNNEI. V shed 8 bases and J 4 bases; nucleotides not matched to a gene: 3. The CDR3 extends over 13 amino acids.

The genes are TRBV6-6 and TRBJ2-2, with a weak D call TRBD2 (6 bases). Germline V CDR1 and CDR2: MNHNY, SVGAGI (reference sequence). Trimming left V 5 bases short and J 1 base short, with 11 bases between. This CDR3 has 15 amino acids. The CDR3 spells CASSHSGENTGELFF. As DNA, the CDR3 is TGTGCCAGCAGTCATTCGGGAGAGAACACCGGGGAGCTGTTTTTT.

CDR3 amino acids: CASSAGLAGVNEQFF. The CDR3 nucleotides read TGTGCCAGCAGTGCAGGACTAGCGGGAGTCAATGAGCAGTTCTTC. The chain recombines TRBV6-1 with TRBJ2-1; 13 nucleotides align to TRBD2. V was clipped by 4 bases and J by 6 bases; unmatched bases: 3. Germline-derived CDR1 and CDR2 are MNHNS and SASEGT. This CDR3 comprises 15 residues.

This clone was seen a handful of times. This sample includes further DNA sequences coding for the same CDR3. The chain is built from TRBV9 and TRBJ1-1, with TRBD1 as a possible D gene (5 bases). The V and J ends lost 2 bases and 0 bases respectively, with 8 bases between them. Germline CDR1 is SGDLS and CDR2 is YYNGEE. The CDR3 spans 14 residues. CDR3 bases: TGTGCCAGCAGCGTGGGACCGGTGAACACTGAAGCTTTCTTT. Amino acids: CASSVGPVNTEAFF.

Here the CDR3 reads CASSPRASNQDGYTF. In nucleotides, the CDR3 is TGTGCCAGCTCACCACGGGCCAGCAATCAGGATGGCTACACCTTC. The rearrangement links TRBV18 to TRBJ1-2; no definite D call. Trimming took off 1 base at V and 6 bases at J, with 15 bases between the two ends. Germline assignment: CDR1 KGHSH and CDR2 LQKENI. This CDR3 is 15 amino acids long.